A selection of T cell receptor beta chains follows, all from one sample in a study of T cell changes during pregnancy in multiple sclerosis. Assay: immunoSEQ multiplex PCR; the TCRdb copy retains only in-frame clones and omits some. The profile shows about 28,000 clones, around 88% of them singletons. Sequences were derived from CD4+ T cells from peripheral blood mononuclear cells, sampled in the first trimester of pregnancy. Source of these receptors: a female donor in good health, enrolled as a control in a pregnancy study. Both conserved end residues are part of each CDR3. D genes are given only for firm matches. Some rows have no size entry. The others give once, few or many, or a class for an expanded clone.

V gene	J gene	clone size	D gene	CDR3 DNA	CDR3 protein
TRBV7-9	TRBJ1-3	.	TRBD1	TGTGCCAGCAGCTTATCGCAGGGGGCTTCTGAAAACACCATATATTTT	CASSLSQGASENTIYF
TRBV27	TRBJ1-3	.	.	TGTGCCAGCAGTTTATCGATCACGGGGGAAAACACCATATATTTT	CASSLSITGENTIYF
TRBV11-2	TRBJ2-7	.	TRBD1	TGTGCCAGCAGCAGGGACAGGGAATACGAGCAGTACTTC	CASSRDREYEQYF
TRBV7-2	TRBJ2-7	.	.	TGTGCCAGCAGCTTAGCGCAACTATCCGAGCAGTACTTC	CASSLAQLSEQYF
TRBV28	TRBJ2-1	.	.	TGTGCCAGCAGTTTATCCCTGAGCAATGAGCAGTTCTTC	CASSLSLSNEQFF
TRBV5-1	TRBJ1-1	.	.	TGCGCCAGCAGCTCGGGTCCGGGGAACACTGAAGCTTTCTTT	CASSSGPGNTEAFF
TRBV6-4	TRBJ2-2	.	.	TGTGCCAGCAGCCCGACAGAGGACACCGGGGAGCTGTTTTTT	CASSPTEDTGELFF
TRBV4-3	TRBJ2-1	.	TRBD2	TGCGCCAGCAGCCAAGAAGGGTTCCGTGGCGGGAGGGTGTATGAGCAGTTCTTC	CASSQEGFRGGRVYEQFF
TRBV10-2	TRBJ1-3	.	TRBD1	TGCGCCAGCAGTACGGACAGGGGAAACACCATATATTTT	CASSTDRGNTIYF
TRBV9	TRBJ1-2	.	TRBD1	TGTGCCAGCAGCGTAGTAGTTACAGGGGGCATGGATGGCTACACCTTC	CASSVVVTGGMDGYTF
TRBV5-5	TRBJ1-4	.	.	TGTGCCAGCAGCTTGGGAGTTGCTGAAAAACTGTTTTTT	CASSLGVAEKLFF
TRBV10-3	TRBJ2-1	once	TRBD2	TGTGCCATTCAAGCGGGAGCCCCAATTAGTGAGCAGTTCTTC	CAIQAGAPISEQFF
TRBV25-1	TRBJ1-1	.	.	TGTGCCAGCAGTGAAGGGGGGGTCAGGCAAGCTTTCTTT	CASSEGGVRQAFF
TRBV28	TRBJ1-6	.	.	TGTGCCAGCACCCTTCCGGGGTCACCCCTCCACTTT	CASTLPGSPLHF
TRBV6-5	TRBJ2-7	once	TRBD2	TGTGCCAGCAGGGTACGGCGGGAGCTTTCCGAGCAGTACTTC	CASRVRRELSEQYF
TRBV29-1	TRBJ1-2	once	.	TGCAGCGTCCAGCCTCGGGTGGTCTATGGCTACACCTTC	CSVQPRVVYGYTF
TRBV5-1	TRBJ2-2	.	.	TGCGCCAGCAGCCCGGACTCGAACACCGGGGAGCTGTTTTTT	CASSPDSNTGELFF
TRBV4-1	TRBJ2-2	.	TRBD2	TGCGCCAGCAGCCACTACCTAGCGGGGGGGAACACCGGGGAGCTGTTTTTT	CASSHYLAGGNTGELFF
TRBV7-8	TRBJ2-5	.	TRBD2	TGTGCCAGCTATAGGACTAGCTGGGAGACCCAGTACTTC	CASYRTSWETQYF
TRBV7-2	TRBJ1-4	.	.	TGTGCCAGCAGCCCGGAGCCTAATGAAAAACTGTTTTTT	CASSPEPNEKLFF
TRBV11-3	TRBJ2-1	.	.	TGTGCCAGCAGCTCCCAGAGGTACAATGAGCAGTTCTTC	CASSSQRYNEQFF
TRBV4-1	TRBJ2-3	.	TRBD2	TGCGCCAGCAGCCACCTAGCGGGGATGAGCACAGATACGCAGTATTTT	CASSHLAGMSTDTQYF
TRBV20-1	TRBJ2-1	.	.	TGCAGTGCTAGAGATGCAGGTGAGCAGTTCTTC	CSARDAGEQFF
TRBV30	TRBJ2-3	.	TRBD2	TGTGCCTGGAGAGGGGGGGCACGATGGACTAGCGGGATAAAGAGGACAGATACGCAGTATTTT	CAWRGGARWTSGIKRTDTQYF
TRBV19	TRBJ2-7	.	.	TGTGCCAGTAGTATTTCAGGGGTCGCGGCCTACGAGCAGTACTTC	CASSISGVAAYEQYF
TRBV5-1	TRBJ1-1	.	.	TGCGCCAGCAGCCCCTCGAGGTGGGGGGAGAACACTGAAGCTTTCTTT	CASSPSRWGENTEAFF
TRBV4-1	TRBJ1-5	.	.	TGCGCCAGCAGCCGACAAGGTCCCAACAATCAGCCCCAGCATTTT	CASSRQGPNNQPQHF
TRBV6-5	TRBJ1-1	.	.	TGTGCCAGCAGCTTGGGACTGATAAACACTGAAGCTTTCTTT	CASSLGLINTEAFF
TRBV28	TRBJ2-1	.	.	TGTGCCAGCAGTCCTCTCTCGGGTGAGCAGTTCTTC	CASSPLSGEQFF
TRBV7-8	TRBJ2-5	.	TRBD2	TGTGCCAGCAGCTTTGGGAGCGGGAGTCCGGGAGAGACCCAGTACTTC	CASSFGSGSPGETQYF
TRBV20-1	TRBJ2-7	.	TRBD2	TGCAGTGTGCGGGGGGTATACGAGCAGTACTTC	CSVRGVYEQYF
TRBV21-1	TRBJ1-5	once	.	TGTGCCAGCAGCACCCGACAGAGCAGCAATCAGCCCCAGCATTTT	CASSTRQSSNQPQHF
TRBV18	TRBJ1-4	.	TRBD1	TGTGCCAGCTCGGCGACAGGGACATTTGAAAAACTGTTTTTT	CASSATGTFEKLFF